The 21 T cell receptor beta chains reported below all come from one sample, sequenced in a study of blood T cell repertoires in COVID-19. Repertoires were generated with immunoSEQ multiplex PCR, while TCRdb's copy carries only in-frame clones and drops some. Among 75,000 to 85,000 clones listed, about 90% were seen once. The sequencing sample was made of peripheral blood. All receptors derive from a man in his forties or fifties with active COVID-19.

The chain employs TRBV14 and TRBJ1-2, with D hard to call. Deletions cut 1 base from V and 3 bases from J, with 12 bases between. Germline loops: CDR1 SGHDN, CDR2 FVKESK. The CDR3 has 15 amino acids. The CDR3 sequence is CASSQGPHSYYGYTF. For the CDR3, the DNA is TGTGCCAGCAGCCAAGGGCCTCACAGCTACTATGGCTACACCTTC.

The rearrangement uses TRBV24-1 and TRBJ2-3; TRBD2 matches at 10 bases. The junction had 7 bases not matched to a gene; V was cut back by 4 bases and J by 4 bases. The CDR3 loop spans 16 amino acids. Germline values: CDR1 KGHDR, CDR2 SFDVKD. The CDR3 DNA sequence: TGTGCCACCAGTGAGGCTAGCGGGAGTCGTGCAGATACGCAGTATTTT. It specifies CATSEASGSRADTQYF.

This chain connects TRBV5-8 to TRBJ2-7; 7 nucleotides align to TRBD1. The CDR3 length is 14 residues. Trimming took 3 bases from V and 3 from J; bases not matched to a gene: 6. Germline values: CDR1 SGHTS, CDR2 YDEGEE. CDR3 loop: CASSSDRRFYEQYF. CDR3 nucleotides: TGTGCCAGCAGCTCGGACAGGAGATTCTACGAGCAGTACTTC.

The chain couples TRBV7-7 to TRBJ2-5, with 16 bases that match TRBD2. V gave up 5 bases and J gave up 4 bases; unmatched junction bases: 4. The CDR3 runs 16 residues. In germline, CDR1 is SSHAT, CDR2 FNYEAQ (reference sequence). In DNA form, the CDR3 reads TGTGCCAGCAGCGGGGGACTAGCGGGAGGGAGAGAGACCCAGTACTTC. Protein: CASSGGLAGGRETQYF.

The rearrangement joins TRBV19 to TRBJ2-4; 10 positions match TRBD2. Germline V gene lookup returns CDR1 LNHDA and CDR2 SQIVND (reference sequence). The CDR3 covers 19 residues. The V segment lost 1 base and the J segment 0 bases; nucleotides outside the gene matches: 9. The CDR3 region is CASSIGSGGASGAKNIQYF. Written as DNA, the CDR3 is TGTGCCAGTAGTATAGGAAGCGGGGGGGCCTCTGGAGCCAAAAACATTCAGTACTTC.

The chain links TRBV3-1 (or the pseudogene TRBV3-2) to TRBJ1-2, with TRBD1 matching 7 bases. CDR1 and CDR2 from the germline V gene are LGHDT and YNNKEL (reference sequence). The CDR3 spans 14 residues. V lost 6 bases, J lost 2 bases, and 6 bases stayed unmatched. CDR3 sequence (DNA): TGTGCCAGCAGACTGGGACAGAGCAACTATGGCTACACCTTC. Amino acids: CASRLGQSNYGYTF.

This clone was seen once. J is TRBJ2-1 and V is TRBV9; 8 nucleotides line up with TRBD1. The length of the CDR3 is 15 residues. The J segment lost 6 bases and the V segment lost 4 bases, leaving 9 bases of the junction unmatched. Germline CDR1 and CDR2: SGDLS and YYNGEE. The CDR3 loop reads CASSHTDRVRNEQFF. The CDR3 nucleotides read TGTGCCAGCAGCCATACGGACAGGGTTCGCAATGAGCAGTTCTTC.

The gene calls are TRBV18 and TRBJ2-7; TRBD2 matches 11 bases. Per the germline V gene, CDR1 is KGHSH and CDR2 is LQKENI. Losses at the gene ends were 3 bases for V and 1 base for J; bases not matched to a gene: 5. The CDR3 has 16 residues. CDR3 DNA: TGTGCCAGCTCACCTTACGGGACTAGCGGTTCCTACGAGCAGTACTTC. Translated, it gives CASSPYGTSGSYEQYF.

The CDR3 here is CASTNQPGGRMETQYF. The CDR3 bases are TGTGCCAGCACCAACCAACCAGGGGGCCGAATGGAGACCCAGTACTTC. V is TRBV7-8 and J is TRBJ2-5; 8 positions agree with TRBD1. Germline CDR1 is SGHVS and CDR2 is FQNEAQ. V shed 7 bases, J shed 5 bases, and the junction held 15 bases outside the gene matches. The CDR3 has 16 residues.

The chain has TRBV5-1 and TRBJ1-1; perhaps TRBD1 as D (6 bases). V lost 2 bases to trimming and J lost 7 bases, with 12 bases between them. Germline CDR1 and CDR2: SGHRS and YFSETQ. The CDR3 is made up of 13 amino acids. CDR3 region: CASSLADRLEAFF. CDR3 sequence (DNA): TGCGCCAGCAGCTTAGCGGACAGACTTGAAGCTTTCTTT.

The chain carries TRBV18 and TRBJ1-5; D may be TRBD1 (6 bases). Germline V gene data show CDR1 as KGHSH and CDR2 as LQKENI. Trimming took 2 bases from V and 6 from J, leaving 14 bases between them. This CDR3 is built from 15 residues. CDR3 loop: CASSPFTGPGQPQHF. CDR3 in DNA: TGTGCCAGCTCACCATTTACAGGGCCCGGTCAGCCCCAGCATTTT.

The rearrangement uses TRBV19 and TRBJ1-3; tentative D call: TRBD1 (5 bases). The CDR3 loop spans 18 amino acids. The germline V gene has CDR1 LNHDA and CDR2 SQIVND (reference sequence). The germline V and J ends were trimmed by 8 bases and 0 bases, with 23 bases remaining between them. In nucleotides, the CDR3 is TGTGCCAGTTCGCCATGGGGGACTCGGGATCTCTCTGGAAACACCATATATTTT. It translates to CASSPWGTRDLSGNTIYF.

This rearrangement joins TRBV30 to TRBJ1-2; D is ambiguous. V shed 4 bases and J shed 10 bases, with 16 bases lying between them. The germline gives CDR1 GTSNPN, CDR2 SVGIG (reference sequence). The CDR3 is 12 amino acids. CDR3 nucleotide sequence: TGTGCCTGGACCTTAGGCGGGGATGACTACACCTTC. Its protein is CAWTLGGDDYTF. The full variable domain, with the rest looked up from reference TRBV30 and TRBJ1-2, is SQTIHQWPATLVQPVGSPLSLECTVEGTSNPNLYWYRQAAGRGLQLLFYSVGIGQISSEVPQNLSASRPQDRQFILSSKKLLLSDSGFYLCAWTLGGDDYTFGSGTRLTVV.

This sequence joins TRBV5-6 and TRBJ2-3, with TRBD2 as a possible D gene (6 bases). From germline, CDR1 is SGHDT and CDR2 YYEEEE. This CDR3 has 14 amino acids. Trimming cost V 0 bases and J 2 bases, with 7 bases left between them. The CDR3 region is CASSLGGITDTQYF. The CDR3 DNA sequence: TGTGCCAGCAGCTTGGGCGGGATCACAGATACGCAGTATTTT.

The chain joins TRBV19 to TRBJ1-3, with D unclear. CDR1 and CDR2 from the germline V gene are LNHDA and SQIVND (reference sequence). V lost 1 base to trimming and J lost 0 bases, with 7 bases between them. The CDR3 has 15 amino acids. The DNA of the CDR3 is TGTGCCAGTAGTATAGTGTGGAGCTCTGGAAACACCATATATTTT. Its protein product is CASSIVWSSGNTIYF.

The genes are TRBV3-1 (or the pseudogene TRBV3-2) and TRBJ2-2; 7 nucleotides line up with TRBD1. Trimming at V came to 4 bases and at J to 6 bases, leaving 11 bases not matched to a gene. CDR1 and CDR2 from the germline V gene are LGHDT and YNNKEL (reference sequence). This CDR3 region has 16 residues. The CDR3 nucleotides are TGTGCCAGCAGCCGCTTCCTCACAGGGGCGGCCGGGGAGCTGTTTTTT. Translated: CASSRFLTGAAGELFF.

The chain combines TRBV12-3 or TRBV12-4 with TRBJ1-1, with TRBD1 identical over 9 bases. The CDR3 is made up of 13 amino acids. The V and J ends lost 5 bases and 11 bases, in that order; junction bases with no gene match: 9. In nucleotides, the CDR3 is TGTGCCAGCAGTACTGCGACAGGGGGGCGGGCTTTCTTT. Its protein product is CASSTATGGRAFF.

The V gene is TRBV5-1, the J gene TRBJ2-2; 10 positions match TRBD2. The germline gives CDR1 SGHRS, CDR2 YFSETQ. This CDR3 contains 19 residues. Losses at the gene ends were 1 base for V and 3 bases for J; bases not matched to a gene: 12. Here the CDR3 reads CASSLWILAGVMDTGELFF. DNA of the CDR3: TGCGCCAGCAGCTTGTGGATTCTAGCGGGAGTTATGGACACCGGGGAGCTGTTTTTT.

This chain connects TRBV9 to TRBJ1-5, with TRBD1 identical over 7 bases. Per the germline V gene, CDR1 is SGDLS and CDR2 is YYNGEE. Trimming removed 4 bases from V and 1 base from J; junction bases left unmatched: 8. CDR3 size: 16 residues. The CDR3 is CASSPQGGPSNQPQHF. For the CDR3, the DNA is TGTGCCAGCAGCCCCCAGGGGGGCCCCAGCAATCAGCCCCAGCATTTT. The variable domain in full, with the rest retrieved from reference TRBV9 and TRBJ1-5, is DSGVTQTPKHLITATGQRVTLRCSPRSGDLSVYWYQQSLDQGLQFLIQYYNGEERAKGNILERFSAQQFPDLHSELNLSSLELGDSALYFCASSPQGGPSNQPQHFGDGTRLSIL.

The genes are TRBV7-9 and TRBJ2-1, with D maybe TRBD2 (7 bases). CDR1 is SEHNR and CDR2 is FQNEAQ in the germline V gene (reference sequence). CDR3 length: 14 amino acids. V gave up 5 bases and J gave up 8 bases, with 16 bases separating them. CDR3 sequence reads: CASSLPRGGHEQFF. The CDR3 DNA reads TGTGCCAGCAGCCTCCCTAGGGGGGGCCATGAGCAGTTCTTC. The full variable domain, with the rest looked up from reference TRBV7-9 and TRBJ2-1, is DTGVSQNPRHKITKRGQNVTFRCDPISEHNRLYWYRQTLGQGPEFLTYFQNEAQLEKSRLLSDRFSAERPKGSFSTLEIQRTEQGDSAMYLCASSLPRGGHEQFFGPGTRLTVL.

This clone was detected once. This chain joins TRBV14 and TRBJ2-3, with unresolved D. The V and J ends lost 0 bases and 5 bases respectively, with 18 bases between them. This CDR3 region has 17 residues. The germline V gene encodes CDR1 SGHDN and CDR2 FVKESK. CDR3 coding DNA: TGTGCCAGCAGCCAAGATAGGAACCCTAGGTACGGAGATACGCAGTATTTT. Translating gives CASSQDRNPRYGDTQYF.